This T cell receptor (beta chain) stems from a study of T-cell reconstitution after alpha-beta-depleted transplantation in children. CDR1 is SSHAT, CDR2 FNYEAQ, per germline (reference sequence). CDR3 length: 16 amino acids. V was cut by 2 bases and J by 2 bases, with 15 bases left in between. This clonotype was seen repeatedly, ten times or more. Library preparation (for TCRbeta) was performed with unique molecular identifiers. Via MiXCR, TCRdb re-called the PCR reads, giving one row per CDR3 protein. The sample lists about 540,000 distinct CDR3 sequences; about a sixth were seen once. Sequences were derived from PBMCs from the stem cell graft donor, sampled from the stem cell graft. This TCR was sampled from a human donor who donated a stem cell graft to a child with acute lymphoblastic leukemia. V usage is TRBV7-7 and J usage is TRBJ2-5; the D gene is possibly TRBD2 (6 bases). The CDR3 sequence is CASSLFGTGGQETQYF. CDR3 DNA: TGTGCCAGCAGCTTATTCGGAACCGGGGGTCAAGAGACCCAGTACTTC.